This T cell receptor beta chain was found in a study of blood T cell repertoires in COVID-19. As for the study in general: Samples representing acute and convalescent COVID-19 were sourced from the United States, Italy and Spain. Sources were T cells, B-cell-depleted T cells, or PBMCs; the material itself was cDNA or gDNA.

Per the study methods: Cell counts per sample came from amplifying reference gene primers. Profiling relied on immunoSEQ multiplex PCR, and the TCRdb table lists in-frame clones only, not all of them. The V and J calls and clone size are taken from that table; D and trimming were inferred from the DNA. The sample shows approximately 240,000 clones, approximately 86% of them seen only once. CDR1 MNHEY and CDR2 SVGAGI come from the germline V gene. The V and J ends lost 0 bases and 1 base respectively, with 9 bases between them. This CDR3 is built from 15 residues. Sequencing used peripheral blood. This TCR was sampled from a woman aged 25 to 39 who had recovered from COVID-19. The gene calls are TRBV6-5 and TRBJ1-1; D not resolved. This chain's CDR3 is CASSYSGNPNTEAFF. In DNA form, the CDR3 reads TGTGCCAGCAGTTACTCGGGCAACCCGAACACTGAAGCTTTCTTT.